The clone carrying this T cell receptor (beta chain) was seen many times. Its antigen is undetermined. Described time point: newly diagnosed GD, antithyroid drugs for less than 3 months. From RNA extracted from PBMCs, the TCR library was made. This entry is derived from a study of regulatory T cells in long-lasting Graves disease. CDR3-region Arm-PCR and iRepertoire HTBI primers produced the TCR beta libraries. TCRdb recomputed calls from the multiplex PCR reads with MiXCR, one row per CDR3 protein. Here the sample spans 400,000 to 500,000 distinct CDR3 sequences, around 15% being singletons. V dropped 1 base and J dropped 1 base, with 10 bases sitting between them. Germline assignment: CDR1 LGHNA and CDR2 YSLEER. The CDR3 spans 15 residues. Findings of the study overall: For persistent Graves' patients, TCR diversity was lower than for newly diagnosed ones. Persistent patients had more shared public clonotypes (under 3,000) than new patients (around 1,000).

This sample also appeared in a second study, on T cells in Graves' hyperthyroidism and ophthalmopathy.

Sequencing used peripheral blood mononuclear cells (PBMCs), obtained at new diagnosis, from a patient treated with antithyroid drugs. This chain connects TRBV4-3 to TRBJ2-5; no clear D. This clonotype was sampled from a woman in her late teens or twenties with Graves disease. The CDR3 loop reads CASSQAGSFQETQYF. The CDR3, as DNA: TGCGCCAGCAGCCAAGCGGGCAGCTTCCAAGAGACCCAGTACTTC.